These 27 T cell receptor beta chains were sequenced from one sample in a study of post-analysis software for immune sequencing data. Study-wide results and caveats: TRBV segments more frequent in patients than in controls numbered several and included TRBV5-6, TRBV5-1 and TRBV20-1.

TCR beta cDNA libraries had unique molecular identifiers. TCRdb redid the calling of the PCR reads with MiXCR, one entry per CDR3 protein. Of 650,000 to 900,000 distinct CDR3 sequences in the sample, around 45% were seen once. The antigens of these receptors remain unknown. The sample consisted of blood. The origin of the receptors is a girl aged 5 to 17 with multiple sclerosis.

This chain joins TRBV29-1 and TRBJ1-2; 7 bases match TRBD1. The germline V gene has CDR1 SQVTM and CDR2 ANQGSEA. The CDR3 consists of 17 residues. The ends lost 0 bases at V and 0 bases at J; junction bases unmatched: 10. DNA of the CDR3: TGCAGCGTTGAAGATTACAACAGGGGTGAACCTAACTATGGCTACACCTTC. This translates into CSVEDYNRGEPNYGYTF.

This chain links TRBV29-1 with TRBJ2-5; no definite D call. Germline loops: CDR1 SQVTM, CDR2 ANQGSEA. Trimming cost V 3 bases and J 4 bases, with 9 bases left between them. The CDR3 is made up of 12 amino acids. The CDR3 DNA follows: TGCAGCGTTGATCCATCCGGAGAGACCCAGTACTTC. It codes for CSVDPSGETQYF.

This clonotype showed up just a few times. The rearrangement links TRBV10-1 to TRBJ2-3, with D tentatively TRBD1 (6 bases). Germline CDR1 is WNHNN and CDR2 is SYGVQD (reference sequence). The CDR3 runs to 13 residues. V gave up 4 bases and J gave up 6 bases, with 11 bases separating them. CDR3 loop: CASSVVGADTQYF. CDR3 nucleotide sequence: TGCGCCAGCAGTGTGGTGGGGGCCGATACGCAGTATTTT.

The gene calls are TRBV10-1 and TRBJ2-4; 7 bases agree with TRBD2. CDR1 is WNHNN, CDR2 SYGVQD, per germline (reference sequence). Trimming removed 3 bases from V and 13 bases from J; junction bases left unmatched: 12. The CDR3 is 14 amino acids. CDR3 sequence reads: CASSDGSGAMEQYF. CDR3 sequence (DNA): TGCGCCAGCAGTGATGGAAGCGGGGCCATGGAGCAGTACTTC.

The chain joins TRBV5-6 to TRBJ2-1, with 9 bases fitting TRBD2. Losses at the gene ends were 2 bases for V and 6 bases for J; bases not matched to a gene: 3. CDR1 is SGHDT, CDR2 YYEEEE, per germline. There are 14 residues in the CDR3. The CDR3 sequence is CASSFPSGINEQFF. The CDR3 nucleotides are TGTGCCAGCAGCTTCCCTAGCGGGATCAATGAGCAGTTCTTC.

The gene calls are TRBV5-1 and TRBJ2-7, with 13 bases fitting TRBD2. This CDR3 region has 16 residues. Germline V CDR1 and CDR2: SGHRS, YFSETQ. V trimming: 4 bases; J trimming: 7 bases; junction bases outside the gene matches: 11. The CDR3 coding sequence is TGCGCCAGCAGCCACGGACTAGCGGGAGTTCCCGGGGAGCAGTACTTC. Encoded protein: CASSHGLAGVPGEQYF.

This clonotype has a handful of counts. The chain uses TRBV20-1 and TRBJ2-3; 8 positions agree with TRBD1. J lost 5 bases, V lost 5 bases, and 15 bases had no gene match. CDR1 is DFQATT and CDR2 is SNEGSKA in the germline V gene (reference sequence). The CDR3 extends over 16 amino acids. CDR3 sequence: CSAPTVAGGAGDTQYF. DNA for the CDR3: TGCAGTGCTCCTACCGTGGCAGGGGGCGCGGGAGATACGCAGTATTTT.

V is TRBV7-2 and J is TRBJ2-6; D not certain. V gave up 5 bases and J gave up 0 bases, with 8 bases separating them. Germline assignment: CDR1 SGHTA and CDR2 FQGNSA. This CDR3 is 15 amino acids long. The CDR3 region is CASSRPNSGANVLTF. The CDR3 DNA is TGTGCCAGCAGCCGACCGAACTCTGGGGCCAACGTCCTGACTTTC.

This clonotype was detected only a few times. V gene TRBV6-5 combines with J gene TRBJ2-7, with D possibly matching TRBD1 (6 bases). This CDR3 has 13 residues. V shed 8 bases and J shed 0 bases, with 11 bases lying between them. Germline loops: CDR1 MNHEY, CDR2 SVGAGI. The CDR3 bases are TGTGCCAGCGGGTCAGGGGACTCCTACGAGCAGTACTTC. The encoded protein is CASGSGDSYEQYF.

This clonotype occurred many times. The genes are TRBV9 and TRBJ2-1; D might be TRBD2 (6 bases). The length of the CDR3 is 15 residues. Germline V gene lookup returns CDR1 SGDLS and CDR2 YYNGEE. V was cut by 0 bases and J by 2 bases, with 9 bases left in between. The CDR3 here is CASSVASDPYNEQFF. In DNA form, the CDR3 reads TGTGCCAGCAGCGTAGCTAGCGATCCCTACAATGAGCAGTTCTTC. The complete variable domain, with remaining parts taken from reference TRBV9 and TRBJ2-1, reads DSGVTQTPKHLITATGQRVTLRCSPRSGDLSVYWYQQSLDQGLQFLIQYYNGEERAKGNILERFSAQQFPDLHSELNLSSLELGDSALYFCASSVASDPYNEQFFGPGTRLTVL.

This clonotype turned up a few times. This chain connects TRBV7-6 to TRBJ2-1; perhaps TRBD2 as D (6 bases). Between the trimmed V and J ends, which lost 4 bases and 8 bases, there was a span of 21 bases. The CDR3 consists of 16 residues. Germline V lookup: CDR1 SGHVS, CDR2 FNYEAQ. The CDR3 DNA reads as TGTGCCAGCAGCTCCCGTGTACGCGAGTCGGGGGATGAGCAGTTCTTC. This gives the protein CASSSRVRESGDEQFF.

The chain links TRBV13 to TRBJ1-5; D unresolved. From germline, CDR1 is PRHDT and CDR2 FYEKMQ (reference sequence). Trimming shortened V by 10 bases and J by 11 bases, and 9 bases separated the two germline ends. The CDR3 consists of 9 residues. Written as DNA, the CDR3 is TGTGCCAACTCCCGGGCCCAGCATTTT. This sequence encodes CANSRAQHF.

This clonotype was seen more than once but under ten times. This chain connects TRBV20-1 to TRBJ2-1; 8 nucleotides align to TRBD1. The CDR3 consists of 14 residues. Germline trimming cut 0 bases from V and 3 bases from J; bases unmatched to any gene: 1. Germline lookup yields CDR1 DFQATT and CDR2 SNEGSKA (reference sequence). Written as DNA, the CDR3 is TGCAGTGCTAGAGATGGACAGGGCTACAATGAGCAGTTCTTC. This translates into CSARDGQGYNEQFF.

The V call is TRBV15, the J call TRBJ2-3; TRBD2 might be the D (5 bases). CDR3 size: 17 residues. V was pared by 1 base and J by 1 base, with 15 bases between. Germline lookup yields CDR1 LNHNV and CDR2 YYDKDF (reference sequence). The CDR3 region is CATSRGAASSGTDTQYF. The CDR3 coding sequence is TGTGCCACCAGCAGAGGGGCGGCTAGCTCAGGCACAGATACGCAGTATTTT.

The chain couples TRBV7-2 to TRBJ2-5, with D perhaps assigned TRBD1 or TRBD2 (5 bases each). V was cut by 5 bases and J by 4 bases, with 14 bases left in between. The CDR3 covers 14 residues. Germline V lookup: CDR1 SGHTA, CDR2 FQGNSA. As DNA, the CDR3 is TGTGCCAGCAGCCGCGTTGTGGGGGTAGAGACCCAGTACTTC. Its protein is CASSRVVGVETQYF. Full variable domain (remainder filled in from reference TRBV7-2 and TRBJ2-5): GAGVSQSPSNKVTEKGKDVELRCDPISGHTALYWYRQSLGQGLEFLIYFQGNSAPDKSGLPSDRFSAERTGGSVSTLTIQRTQQEDSAVYLCASSRVVGVETQYFGPGTRLLVL.

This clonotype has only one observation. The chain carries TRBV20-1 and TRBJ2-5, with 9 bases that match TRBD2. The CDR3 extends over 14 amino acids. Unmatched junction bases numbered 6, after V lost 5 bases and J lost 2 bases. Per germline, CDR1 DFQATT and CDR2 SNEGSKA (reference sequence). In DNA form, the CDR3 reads TGCAGTGCTCCGACTAGCGGACAACAAGAGACCCAGTACTTC. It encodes CSAPTSGQQETQYF.

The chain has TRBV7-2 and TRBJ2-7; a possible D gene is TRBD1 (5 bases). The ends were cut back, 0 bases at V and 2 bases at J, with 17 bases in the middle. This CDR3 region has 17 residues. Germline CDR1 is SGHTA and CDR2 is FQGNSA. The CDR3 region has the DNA TGTGCCAGCAGCTTAGCGGACGGGTACAGGTCCCCCTACGAGCAGTACTTC. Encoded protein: CASSLADGYRSPYEQYF.

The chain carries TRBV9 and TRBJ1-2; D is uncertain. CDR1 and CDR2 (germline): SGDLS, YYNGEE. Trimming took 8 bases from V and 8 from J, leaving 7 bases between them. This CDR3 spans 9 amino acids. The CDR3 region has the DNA TGTGCCAGTGGGGAGGGCTACACCTTC. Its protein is CASGEGYTF.

The CDR3 loop is CSAQAPASDTQYF. CDR3 DNA: TGCAGTGCTCAAGCTCCCGCCTCAGATACGCAGTATTTT. The chain carries TRBV20-1 and TRBJ2-3; D is unclear. Trimming took 5 bases from V and 4 from J, leaving 13 bases between them. From germline, CDR1 is DFQATT and CDR2 SNEGSKA (reference sequence). This CDR3 is built from 13 residues.

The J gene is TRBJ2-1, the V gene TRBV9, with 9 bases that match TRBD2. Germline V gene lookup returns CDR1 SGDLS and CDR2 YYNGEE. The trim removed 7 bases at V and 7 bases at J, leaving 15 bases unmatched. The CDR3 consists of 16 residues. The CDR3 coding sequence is TGTGCCAGCCACCGGGATCCCGGGACTAGCCGGAATGAGCAGTTCTTC. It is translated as CASHRDPGTSRNEQFF.

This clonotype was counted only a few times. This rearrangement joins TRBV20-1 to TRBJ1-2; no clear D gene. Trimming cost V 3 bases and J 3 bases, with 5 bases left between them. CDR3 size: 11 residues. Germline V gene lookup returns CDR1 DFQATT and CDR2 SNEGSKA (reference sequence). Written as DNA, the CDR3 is TGCAGTGCTAGGGAGGACTATGGCTACACCTTC. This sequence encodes CSAREDYGYTF.

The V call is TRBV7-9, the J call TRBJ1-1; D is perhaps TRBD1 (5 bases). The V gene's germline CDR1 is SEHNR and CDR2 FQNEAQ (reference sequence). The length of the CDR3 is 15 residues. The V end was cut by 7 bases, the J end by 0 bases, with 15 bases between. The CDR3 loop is CASKGTGPMNTEAFF. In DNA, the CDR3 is TGTGCCAGCAAGGGAACAGGACCAATGAACACTGAAGCTTTCTTT.

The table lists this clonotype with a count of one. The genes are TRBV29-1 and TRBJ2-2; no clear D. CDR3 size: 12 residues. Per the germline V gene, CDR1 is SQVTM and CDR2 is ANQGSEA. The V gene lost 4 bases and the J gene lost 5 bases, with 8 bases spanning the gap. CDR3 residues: CSVVTTTGELFF. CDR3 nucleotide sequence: TGCAGCGTTGTGACAACAACCGGGGAGCTGTTTTTT.

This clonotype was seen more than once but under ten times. The CDR3 DNA reads TGCGCCAGCAGCCAAGAGTCGGGGAGGGGCACAGATACGCAGTATTTT. Protein: CASSQESGRGTDTQYF. This chain joins TRBV4-1 and TRBJ2-3; 7 bases agree with TRBD2. CDR1 is MGHRA, CDR2 YSYEKL, per germline. The CDR3 sequence is 16 residues long. J was trimmed by 1 base and V by 0 bases; bases with no gene match: 4.

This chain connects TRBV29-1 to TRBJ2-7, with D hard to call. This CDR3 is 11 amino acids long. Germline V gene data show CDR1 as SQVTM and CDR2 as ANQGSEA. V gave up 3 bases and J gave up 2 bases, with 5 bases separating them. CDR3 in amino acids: CSVDIAYEQYF. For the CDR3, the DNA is TGCAGCGTTGACATAGCCTACGAGCAGTACTTC.

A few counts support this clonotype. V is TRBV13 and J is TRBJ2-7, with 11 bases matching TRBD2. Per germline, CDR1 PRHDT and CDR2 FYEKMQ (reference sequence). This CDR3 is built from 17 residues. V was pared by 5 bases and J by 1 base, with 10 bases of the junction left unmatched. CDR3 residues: CASSRIQGLAESYEQYF. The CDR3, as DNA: TGTGCCAGCAGCCGAATACAGGGACTAGCGGAATCCTACGAGCAGTACTTC.

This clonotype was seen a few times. CDR3 coding DNA: TGCAGCGTTGAAGATCACCCCCGGGAGACCCAGTACTTC. Protein: CSVEDHPRETQYF. This chain joins TRBV29-1 and TRBJ2-5, with no clear D. V was clipped by 0 bases and J by 5 bases, with 10 bases between them. Per germline, CDR1 SQVTM and CDR2 ANQGSEA. CDR3 length: 13 amino acids.